Listed below are T cell receptor beta chains from one sample, sequenced in a study of cytomegalovirus exposure and HLA in healthy donors. Profiled with immunoSEQ multiplex PCR; TCRdb holds only in-frame clones, not every one. The sample contains 130,000 or so clones, 70% to 90% of which appear only once. Sequenced: PBMCs. These receptors came from a woman between 18 and 29 years old in good health and CMV-seronegative. Both conserved end residues are part of each CDR3. Fields, in order: D gene, clone size, V gene, J gene, CDR3 DNA, CDR3 protein. A D gene is named only where the DNA matches it firmly. The size of a clone is reported for some rows only, either as once, few or many, or as a class for expanded clones.

NA	NA	TRBV7-8	TRBJ1-6	TGTGCCAGCAGCTTAATAAGGGGGAATTCACCCCTCCACTTT	CASSLIRGNSPLHF
NA	NA	TRBV10-3	TRBJ2-7	TGTGCCATCAGTGGGCCCGGGGTAGAGACAGGGAGGTCCTACGAGCAGTACTTC	CAISGPGVETGRSYEQYF
TRBD1	NA	TRBV5-1	TRBJ2-3	TGCGCCAGCAGCTTCCTAGGACAGGGAACTGATACGCAGTATTTT	CASSFLGQGTDTQYF
NA	NA	TRBV11-3	TRBJ2-6	TGTGCCAGCAGCTTAGGCCCAGGGGGGAGCTCTGGGGCCAACGTCCTGACTTTC	CASSLGPGGSSGANVLTF
NA	NA	TRBV15	TRBJ2-7	TGTGCCACCAGCAGAGATCTAATAGGGGCCCGCTACGAGCAGTACTTC	CATSRDLIGARYEQYF
TRBD1	NA	TRBV6-1	TRBJ1-2	TGTGCCAGCAGGTCCGGGACAGGGAACTATGGCTACACCTTC	CASRSGTGNYGYTF
TRBD2	NA	TRBV2	TRBJ2-1	TGTGCCAGCACCCCCGGGACTAGCGCCTACAATGAGCAGTTCTTC	CASTPGTSAYNEQFF
TRBD2	NA	TRBV7-2	TRBJ2-2	TGTGCCAGCAGCCCCAAGGGCGCCAGCGGGAGTCGCACCGGGGAGCTGTTTTTT	CASSPKGASGSRTGELFF
NA	NA	TRBV19	TRBJ2-7	TGTGCCAGTAGTATAGCCGCGGCCGATACCTACGAGCAGTACTTC	CASSIAAADTYEQYF
NA	once	TRBV4-3	TRBJ1-1	TGCGCCAGCAGCCAAGACTACGTGAACACTGAAGCTTTCTTT	CASSQDYVNTEAFF
TRBD2	NA	TRBV30	TRBJ2-7	TGTGCCTGGAGGTTTTTAGGTCGTAGGACTAGCGCACCCTACGAGCAGTACTTC	CAWRFLGRRTSAPYEQYF
NA	NA	TRBV5-4	TRBJ2-1	TGTGCCAGCAGCTTGGCCCAGGGTGAGCAGTTCTTC	CASSLAQGEQFF
TRBD2	NA	TRBV6-4	TRBJ2-1	TGTGCCAGCAGTGTACTAGCGGGGGGGTACAATGAGCAGTTCTTC	CASSVLAGGYNEQFF
TRBD1	NA	TRBV28	TRBJ2-2	TGTGCCAGCAGGGCCCAAAGGAAACAGGGGGGCACCGGGGAGCTGTTTTTT	CASRAQRKQGGTGELFF
NA	NA	TRBV21-1	TRBJ2-3	TGTGCCAGCAGCCCTAACCGGACTAGCGGCACAGATACGCAGTATTTT	CASSPNRTSGTDTQYF
NA	NA	TRBV30	TRBJ2-7	TGTGCCTGGCTGGCCGGGTTCCGCGAGCAGTACTTC	CAWLAGFREQYF
TRBD1	NA	TRBV7-2	TRBJ1-1	TGTGCCAGCAGCTTGAGTATCGACAGGGCGGCTTTCTTT	CASSLSIDRAAFF
NA	NA	TRBV11-2	TRBJ1-5	TGTGCCAGCAGCTTAGTAGGGAGGGGGGACAATCAGCCCCAGCATTTT	CASSLVGRGDNQPQHF
NA	NA	TRBV11-2	TRBJ1-2	TGTGCCAGCAGCTTAGTGTCCGGACAACCACCCTATGGCTACACCTTC	CASSLVSGQPPYGYTF
TRBD1	NA	TRBV27	TRBJ1-1	TGTGCCAGCAGTCCGCCGGGACAGGGTTTGAACACTGAAGCTTTCTTT	CASSPPGQGLNTEAFF
TRBD1	NA	TRBV5-4	TRBJ1-5	TGTGCCAGCAGCACCATGGGCAGGGGGCAAGAGCCCCAGCATTTT	CASSTMGRGQEPQHF
TRBD2	NA	TRBV5-1	TRBJ2-2	TGCGCCAGCAGCCCGGGGACTAGCGGGAGTACGGGGGAGCTGTTTTTT	CASSPGTSGSTGELFF
NA	NA	TRBV28	TRBJ2-1	TGTGCCAGCAGTGGGGCTAGGACATACTACAATGAGCAGTTCTTC	CASSGARTYYNEQFF
TRBD1	NA	TRBV5-1	TRBJ2-2	TGCGCCAGCAGCTTTTCGGACAGGAATTCGGCGACACCCGGGGAGCTGTTTTTT	CASSFSDRNSATPGELFF
NA	NA	TRBV4-1	TRBJ2-7	TGCGCCAGCAGCCAAGCAGTGCCAACCTACGAGCAGTACTTC	CASSQAVPTYEQYF
NA	NA	TRBV5-5	TRBJ1-2	TGTGCCAGCAGCTTCGGGCAGGGAATTTTGTCGGGCTACACCTTC	CASSFGQGILSGYTF
TRBD2	NA	TRBV7-9	TRBJ2-7	TGTGCCAGCAGCTCACTAGCGGGATACTACGAGCAGTACTTC	CASSSLAGYYEQYF
TRBD1	NA	TRBV6-1	TRBJ1-1	TGTGCCAGCAGCTCTACCGGACAGGGCTGGGAAGCTTTCTTT	CASSSTGQGWEAFF
NA	once	TRBV18	TRBJ2-2	TGTGCCAGCTCACCTCCGAGTCTCAAATCCGGGGAGCTGTTTTTT	CASSPPSLKSGELFF
NA	NA	TRBV6-5	TRBJ2-7	TGTGCCAGCAGCTCTAGGACAGCCTTAGGAGAGCAGTACTTC	CASSSRTALGEQYF
NA	NA	TRBV7-2	TRBJ2-7	TGTGCCAGCAGCTTAGTTCTTCTTGGCCAGATGACCTACGAGCAGTACTTC	CASSLVLLGQMTYEQYF
TRBD1	NA	TRBV28	TRBJ1-4	TGTGCCAGCAGTTTAGATAAGACAGGGGGTAATGAAAAACTGTTTTTT	CASSLDKTGGNEKLFF
TRBD1	NA	TRBV7-2	TRBJ1-5	TGTGCCAGCAGCTTAACAGGGGGATATAGCAATCAGCCCCAGCATTTT	CASSLTGGYSNQPQHF
TRBD1	NA	TRBV9	TRBJ2-1	TGTGCCAGCAGCGCCAATCCGGGACAGGGGGCAGACGATGAGCAGTTCTTC	CASSANPGQGADDEQFF
TRBD2	once	TRBV27	TRBJ2-6	TGTGCCAGCGCCTCTCAATCAACGACTAGCGGGAGTGGTGGGGCCAACGTCCTGACTTTC	CASASQSTTSGSGGANVLTF
NA	NA	TRBV4-1	TRBJ2-5	TGCGCCAGCAGCCTAGTGGGGCTACCAAGGGAGACCCAGTACTTC	CASSLVGLPRETQYF
NA	NA	TRBV28	TRBJ1-2	TGTGCCAGCAGTGGGGGACTAGGAGGCTACACCTTC	CASSGGLGGYTF
TRBD1	NA	TRBV7-9	TRBJ1-2	TGTGCCAGCAGCTTAGCGTCAGGGGGCCACGATGGCTACACCTTC	CASSLASGGHDGYTF
TRBD1	once	TRBV2	TRBJ1-5	TGTGCCAGCCGAGACCGGACAGGGGGCTCGACTCAGCATTTT	CASRDRTGGSTQHF